The 6 T cell receptor beta chains below were found in one sample sequenced in a study of blood T cell repertoires in COVID-19. Data came from immunoSEQ multiplex PCR; TCRdb stores just in-frame clones and leaves some out. In the table there are 150,000 or so clones, approximately 88% of which are singletons. Sample: PBMCs or T cells enriched from blood (not recorded which). The receptor source for this set is a woman in her fifties or sixties who had recovered from COVID-19.

This chain links TRBV27 with TRBJ1-4, with a tentative D call TRBD1 (5 bases). V gave up 4 bases and J gave up 7 bases, with 10 bases separating them. CDR1 MNHEY and CDR2 SMNVEV come from the germline V gene (reference sequence). The CDR3 runs to 13 residues. In DNA, the CDR3 is TGTGCCAGCAGTTCAGGGATGAGTGAAAAACTGTTTTTT. This encodes CASSSGMSEKLFF.

V usage is TRBV4-2 and J usage is TRBJ2-1; 12 bases match TRBD2. The V and J ends lost 4 bases and 9 bases, in that order; junction bases with no gene match: 10. CDR3 size: 16 residues. The germline V gene has CDR1 LGHNA and CDR2 YNFKEQ. The CDR3 protein is CASSPQLAGGGSEQFF. For the CDR3, the DNA is TGTGCCAGCAGCCCCCAACTAGCGGGAGGAGGGAGTGAGCAGTTCTTC.

The chain is built from TRBV29-1 and TRBJ1-1; 7 nucleotides match TRBD1. The CDR3 contains 15 residues. Germline loops: CDR1 SQVTM, CDR2 ANQGSEA. Trimming removed 5 bases from V and 5 bases from J; junction bases left unmatched: 14. CDR3 amino acids: CSVTGTAVWRTEAFF. The CDR3 DNA sequence: TGCAGCGTTACCGGGACAGCGGTTTGGCGGACTGAAGCTTTCTTT.

V is TRBV29-1 and J is TRBJ2-3; D is perhaps TRBD1 (5 bases). Germline values: CDR1 SQVTM, CDR2 ANQGSEA. Trimming shortened V by 4 bases and J by 10 bases, and 27 bases separated the two germline ends. The CDR3 contains 16 residues. DNA of the CDR3: TGCAGCGTTGCCCCCAGTCAGCAGCGATGGGGCAATCCGCAGTATTTT. This codes for CSVAPSQQRWGNPQYF.

V usage is TRBV4-2 and J usage is TRBJ2-7, with 9 bases matching TRBD2. CDR3 length: 15 residues. Trimming at V came to 2 bases and at J to 2 bases, leaving 4 bases not matched to a gene. Germline V gene data show CDR1 as LGHNA and CDR2 as YNFKEQ. The CDR3 here is CASSQPGLATYEQYF. CDR3 coding DNA: TGTGCCAGCAGCCAACCGGGACTAGCTACCTACGAGCAGTACTTC.

The chain employs TRBV5-1 and TRBJ2-7; 10 nucleotides match TRBD2. This CDR3 is 17 amino acids long. V shed 8 bases and J 0 bases; nucleotides not matched to a gene: 14. In germline, CDR1 is SGHRS, CDR2 YFSETQ. CDR3 in DNA: TGCGCCAGTCGCGAGAGGGCTAGCGGGAGACCCTCCTACGAGCAGTACTTC. This sequence encodes CASRERASGRPSYEQYF.